This T cell receptor beta chain was sequenced for a study of OX40 agonist ivuxolimab in advanced cancers. As for the study in general: Patients with hepatocellular carcinoma, melanoma, renal cell or head and neck cancer made up the dose-escalation patients. Males comprised about 84% of the group, whose mean age was about 61 years (range 23 to 79). Study-wide results and limits: On average, a greater number of expanded clones characterised CD8+ T cells relative to CD4+.

On this clone: The antigen remains undetermined.

Germline CDR1 and CDR2: MDHEN and SYDVKM. Trimming left V 3 bases short and J 1 base short, with 3 bases between. The CDR3 loop spans 13 amino acids. The assay was immunoSEQ multiplex PCR, and TCRdb's table has in-frame clones only and misses some. Here the sample spans tens of thousands of clones, around 80% being singletons. This TCR derives from an adult with an advanced solid tumor such as melanoma, head and neck, liver or kidney cancer. The material sequenced was CD4+ or CD8+ T cells sorted from blood, taken in a trial of the OX40 agonist ivuxolimab. V usage is TRBV28 and J usage is TRBJ2-2; D remains ambiguous. DNA of the CDR3: TGTGCCAGCAGTTTGGGGAACACCGGGGAGCTGTTTTTT. It codes for CASSLGNTGELFF.